This T cell receptor (beta chain) originates from a study of vaccination and CD4 T cells after COVID-19. For the study at large: Each person enrolled got two BNT162b2 or mRNA-1273 vaccine doses. The cells were exposed to overlapping spike peptides originating from SARS-CoV-2, HCoV-NL63, HCoV-OC43 and HCoV-229E for stimulation.

This CDR3 is 15 amino acids long. CDR1 and CDR2 (germline): SGHNT, YENEEA. Losses at the gene ends were 5 bases for V and 3 bases for J; bases not matched to a gene: 5. As to treatment: approximately nine-day PBMC culture with coronavirus spike peptide pools or control peptides (ViraFEST assay). An Oncomine TCR Beta short-read assay was used to sequence the DNA from cultured CD4+ T cells. The authors extracted genomic DNA from cultured CD4+ T cells. TCRdb analysed the PCR reads with MiXCR anew, one entry per CDR3 protein. This sample has approximately 22,000 distinct CDR3 sequences, with about 60% found just once. In its sample, this clonotype was seen once. Its antigen is undetermined.

Sequencing was performed on CD4+ T cells from blood, cultured in vitro. This clonotype was sampled from a human donor who had recovered from COVID-19. This sequence joins TRBV11-3 and TRBJ2-5, with 11 bases aligning to TRBD2. CDR3 residues: CASSRGTSGKETQYF. The CDR3 DNA is TGTGCCAGCAGCCGAGGGACTAGCGGCAAAGAGACCCAGTACTTC.